This T cell receptor (beta chain) was recovered during a study of PD-L1 blockade in urothelial cancer. Study overall: Atezolizumab at 1,200 mg intravenously every 3 weeks was started by patients in about 2014. There were a median of approximately 150,000 T cells in blood samples. Before enrollment, 0 to 3 chemotherapy regimens had been given to patients.

Overall study findings and caveats: Pretreatment peripheral blood TCR clonality that fell below the median predicted better survival among the patients studied.

The CDR3 is 15 residues long. The V gene end was trimmed by 4 bases and the J gene end by 6 bases; junction bases not matched to a gene: 9. Germline CDR1 SGHNT, CDR2 YYREEE (reference sequence). In this sample, this clone turned up a few times. Its specificity is not known. The assay was immunoSEQ multiplex PCR, and TCRdb's table has in-frame clones only and misses some. The sample lists tens of thousands of clones, approximately 87% occurring once. This clonotype was obtained from a man aged 35 to 55 with urothelial cancer. This specimen consisted of PBMCs, obtained around atezolizumab (anti-PD-L1) treatment. The chain links TRBV5-4 to TRBJ1-2; 10 nucleotides align to TRBD1. CDR3 sequence: CASSSDRGRRDGYTF. Here the CDR3 DNA reads TGTGCCAGCAGCAGCGACAGGGGGCGAAGGGATGGCTACACCTTC.